This section outlines one T cell receptor beta chain sequence together with its context. Its antigen is as yet unknown. The data stem from a study of shared clonotypes between healthy human individuals. Study findings and constraints: Only a few donors were included, so the genetic and exposure-history diversity represented was limited. Generation probabilities were higher for clonotypes shared across all four sorted-subset donors than for unshared ones.

Sorted subsets were amplified in replicate PCRs using 200 ng DNA, 30,000 to 35,000 T cell genomes. Sequencing was performed with immunoSEQ multiplex PCR; in TCRdb, only in-frame clones are kept and a portion is missing. This sample has a few million clones; approximately 93% occur once, and the top ten carry under 0.45%. CDR3 length: 16 residues. Germline CDR1 is MNHEY and CDR2 is SMNVEV (reference sequence). The junction had 15 bases not matched to a gene; V was cut back by 5 bases and J by 5 bases. Those who donated, Caucasian adults without exception, all lived in Nashville, Tennessee. Input material: naive CD4+ T cells from PBMCs. The subset was: CD45RA+ positively selected. The source of this sequence is a man between 18 and 35 years old in good health. Some clones in this sample may be carry-over from other donors' samples. V is TRBV27 and J is TRBJ2-7; TRBD2 aligns across 7 bases. CDR3 nucleotides: TGTGCCAGCAGTCCCTTCCATGAGACTAGCTACCACGAGCAGTACTTC. It specifies CASSPFHETSYHEQYF.